This T cell receptor beta chain was documented in a study of T cell changes during pregnancy in multiple sclerosis. The table came from immunoSEQ multiplex PCR; TCRdb's copy has only in-frame clones and leaves some out. The sample consists of approximately 69,000 clones, 90% to 95% of them appearing once. Germline assignment: CDR1 SGDLS and CDR2 YYNGEE. The V gene end was trimmed by 4 bases and the J gene end by 4 bases; junction bases not matched to a gene: 4. The CDR3 covers 16 residues. The sequence was collected from a female donor in good health, enrolled as a control in a pregnancy study. This specimen consisted of CD4+ T cells from peripheral blood mononuclear cells, obtained in the third trimester of pregnancy. The chain carries TRBV9 and TRBJ2-5; 16 bases agree with TRBD2. The CDR3 loop reads CASSPGLAGGLETQYF. The CDR3, as DNA: TGTGCCAGCAGCCCGGGACTAGCGGGGGGGCTAGAGACCCAGTACTTC.